The text below deals with one T cell receptor beta chain. These data come from a study of T cell responses to AZD1222 COVID-19 vaccine. Assay: immunoSEQ multiplex PCR; the TCRdb copy retains only in-frame clones and omits some. The data contain over 45,000 clones, roughly 85% of them singletons. Trimming cost V 0 bases and J 4 bases; bases outside gene matches: 8. CDR3 size: 16 residues. Germline V lookup: CDR1 SGHVS, CDR2 FQNEAQ. The input for sequencing was peripheral blood, taken on day 0 of AZD1222 vaccination. The sequence was collected from an adult in good health. The chain employs TRBV7-8 and TRBJ1-2; 7 nucleotides agree with TRBD1. As DNA, the CDR3 is TGTGCCAGCAGCTTAGCGTACGACAGGGAATCCTATGGCTACACCTTC. Protein product: CASSLAYDRESYGYTF.